What follows are 3 T cell receptor beta chains derived from one specimen sequenced in a study of T cell changes during pregnancy in multiple sclerosis (dated by TCRdb to about 2019). The library was obtained by the immunoSEQ multiplex PCR assay. This immuneACCESS table, as held by TCRdb, lists in-frame sequences with V and J called but not all clones. Of the missing ones, under half trace to an unresolved V gene in checked studies; the others have no known cause. The sample has some 76,000 clones on record, 80% to 95% of them singletons. 0.29% of the sample comes from the top ten. The sample consisted of CD4+ T cells from peripheral blood mononuclear cells, taken after pregnancy. The receptors come from a female donor with multiple sclerosis, enrolled in a pregnancy study.

The rearrangement joins TRBV7-2 to TRBJ2-7, with 7 bases lining up with TRBD1. Trimming took 5 bases from V and 4 from J; bases not matched to a gene: 8. Germline loops: CDR1 SGHTA, CDR2 FQGNSA. The CDR3 is 14 amino acids. CDR3 DNA: TGTGCCAGCAGCCCTCGGGCAGGGGGTTACGAGCAGTACTTC. Translating gives CASSPRAGGYEQYF.

CDR3 loop: CASSPTLGGRANGELFF. The CDR3, as DNA: TGCGCCAGCAGCCCAACTCTGGGCGGGAGGGCCAACGGGGAGCTGTTTTTT. The chain has TRBV4-1 and TRBJ2-2, with TRBD2 matching over 9 bases. The junction had 13 bases not matched to a gene; V was cut back by 4 bases and J by 7 bases. This CDR3 is 17 amino acids long. The germline V gene has CDR1 MGHRA and CDR2 YSYEKL.

The chain carries TRBV14 and TRBJ2-1, with 9 bases that match TRBD2. With 4 bases clipped from V and 5 bases from J, the junction kept 9 bases outside the gene matches. The CDR3 contains 16 residues. Germline-derived CDR1 and CDR2 are SGHDN and FVKESK. The DNA for the CDR3 is TGTGCCAGCAGCCTCGGCGGGGGGGATCCGAACAATGAGCAGTTCTTC. Its protein is CASSLGGGDPNNEQFF.